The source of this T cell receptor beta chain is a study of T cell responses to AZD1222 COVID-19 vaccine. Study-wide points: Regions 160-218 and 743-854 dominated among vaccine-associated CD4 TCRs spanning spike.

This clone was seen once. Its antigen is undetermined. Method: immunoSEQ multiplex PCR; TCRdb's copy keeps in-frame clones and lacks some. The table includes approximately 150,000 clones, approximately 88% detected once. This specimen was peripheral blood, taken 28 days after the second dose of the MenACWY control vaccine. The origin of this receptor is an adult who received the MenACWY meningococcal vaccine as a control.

Here the CDR3 reads CASGTGGYEQYF. In nucleotides, the CDR3 is TGTGCCAGCGGGACAGGGGGGTACGAGCAGTACTTC. The V call is TRBV25-1, the J call TRBJ2-7, with 11 nucleotides matching TRBD1. The junction had 1 base not matched to a gene; V was cut back by 8 bases and J by 4 bases. The CDR3 runs to 12 residues. Germline assignment: CDR1 MGHDK and CDR2 SYGVNS.